One sample yielded the 17 T cell receptor beta chains listed below, sequenced in a study of read filtering for tumor transcriptome and immune sequencing. Molecular barcoded adaptors covering alpha/delta and beta/gamma chains were used on 400 to 450 ng RNA. TCRdb re-called the reads with MiXCR, one entry per CDR3 protein. The profile shows about 10,000 distinct CDR3 sequences, approximately 15% of them singletons. Sequencing used a population of CD138-negative cells sorted from bone marrow. The receptors were sampled from a donor aged 40 or over with multiple myeloma.

In this sample, this clonotype turned up many times. The gene calls are TRBV10-3 and TRBJ2-7, with TRBD1 matching 10 bases. There are 14 residues in the CDR3. Per the germline V gene, CDR1 is ENHRY and CDR2 is SYGVKD. V lost 2 bases to trimming and J lost 5 bases; unmatched junction nucleotides: 3. CDR3 sequence: CAISEMGQGHEQYF. The DNA for the CDR3 is TGTGCCATCAGTGAGATGGGACAGGGGCACGAGCAGTACTTC.

This clonotype occurred a few times. This chain joins TRBV4-1 and TRBJ2-7; no reliable D call. The V end was cut by 4 bases, the J end by 2 bases, with 12 bases between. This CDR3 comprises 14 residues. Looked up from germline, CDR1 is MGHRA and CDR2 is YSYEKL. Written as DNA, the CDR3 is TGCGCCAGCAGCCCCCCGACATTTCCCTACGAGCAGTACTTC. Translating it yields CASSPPTFPYEQYF.

This clonotype is termed medium-sized. The chain carries TRBV14 and TRBJ2-1, with 9 bases that match TRBD1. V trimming: 4 bases; J trimming: 4 bases; junction bases outside the gene matches: 5. The germline gives CDR1 SGHDN, CDR2 FVKESK. The CDR3 runs 15 residues. CDR3 region: CASSLRDRDYNEQFF. The CDR3 nucleotides read TGTGCCAGCAGCCTAAGGGACAGGGATTACAATGAGCAGTTCTTC.

This clonotype has just a few counts. The chain couples TRBV29-1 to TRBJ2-1; 9 positions agree with TRBD2. The J call may be incorrect, as the DNA end agrees better with TRBJ2-7. Germline lookup yields CDR1 SQVTM and CDR2 ANQGSEA. The CDR3 loop spans 13 amino acids. The CDR3 sequence: CSVDGLAGDEQYF. The CDR3 DNA follows: TGCAGCGTTGATGGATTAGCGGGGGATGAGCAGTACTTC.

This clonotype was detected ten times or more. V gene TRBV2 combines with J gene TRBJ1-5; no firm D call. Looked up from germline, CDR1 is SNHLY and CDR2 is FYNNEI. With 4 bases removed from V and 0 bases from J, the gap between germline ends came to 4 bases. The CDR3 is 13 residues long. The CDR3 sequence: CASSGYSNQPQHF. Here the CDR3 DNA reads TGTGCCAGCAGTGGGTATAGCAATCAGCCCCAGCATTTT.

This clonotype qualifies as medium-sized. The V gene is TRBV7-8, the J gene TRBJ2-1; D may be TRBD2 (6 bases). Germline assignment: CDR1 SGHVS and CDR2 FQNEAQ. The CDR3 consists of 15 residues. V lost 8 bases, J lost 5 bases, and 19 bases lay in between. For the CDR3, the DNA is TGTGCCAGCGGCCCCGGAGGGACCTTGCACAATGAGCAGTTCTTC. Protein product: CASGPGGTLHNEQFF.

Notes on this clonotype: One base away lies a much larger clone, so this may be a sequencing read error. The rearrangement links TRBV20-1 to TRBJ2-3, with a tentative D call TRBD2 (5 bases). CDR1 DFQATT and CDR2 SNEGSKA come from the germline V gene (reference sequence). The CDR3 consists of 12 residues. CDR3 loop: CSATQNRDTRYF. The CDR3 coding sequence is TGCAGTGCTACCCAGAACCGGGATACGCGGTATTTT.

This clonotype was seen at least ten times. The chain links TRBV24-1 to TRBJ2-3, with a possible D match to TRBD1 (6 bases). The ends were cut back, 3 bases at V and 6 bases at J, with 18 bases in the middle. Germline V gives CDR1 KGHDR, CDR2 SFDVKD. This CDR3 contains 16 residues. In DNA form, the CDR3 reads TGTGCCACCAGTGATCCGGGACAAGGACCTGTGGATACGCAGTATTTT. Its protein product is CATSDPGQGPVDTQYF.

Many counts were recorded for this clonotype. The V and J genes are TRBV15 and TRBJ2-4, with D unclear. Trimming left V 2 bases short and J 0 bases short, with 11 bases between. This CDR3 region has 16 residues. Germline CDR1 LNHNV, CDR2 YYDKDF (reference sequence). The CDR3: CATSRISALAKNIQYF. DNA of the CDR3: TGTGCCACCAGCAGAATATCGGCTCTAGCCAAAAACATTCAGTACTTC.

This clonotype rates as medium-sized. J is TRBJ2-1 and V is TRBV24-1, with D tentatively TRBD2 (5 bases). Germline V lookup: CDR1 KGHDR, CDR2 SFDVKD. This CDR3 region has 18 residues. The V end was cut by 2 bases, the J end by 0 bases, with 16 bases between. CDR3 DNA sequence: TGTGCCACCAGTGATTCGGACGGACTCCAAAGCTCCTACAATGAGCAGTTCTTC. It is translated as CATSDSDGLQSSYNEQFF.

Sample share makes this clonotype medium-sized (0.01 to 0.1%). The chain carries TRBV5-1 and TRBJ2-3, with 9 nucleotides matching TRBD2. The junction had 1 base not matched to a gene; V was cut back by 1 base and J by 4 bases. Per germline, CDR1 SGHRS and CDR2 YFSETQ. This CDR3 has 14 amino acids. CDR3 in DNA: TGCGCCAGCAGCTTGACTAGCGGGTCAGATACGCAGTATTTT. This encodes CASSLTSGSDTQYF.

Many counts were recorded for this clonotype. The chain recombines TRBV4-2 with TRBJ2-5; weak D call: TRBD2 (5 bases). In germline, CDR1 is LGHNA, CDR2 YNFKEQ. V was trimmed by 3 bases and J by 1 base, leaving 6 bases between them. This CDR3 has 13 residues. The CDR3 reads CASSHGGQETQYF. CDR3 DNA sequence: TGTGCCAGCAGCCATGGAGGCCAAGAGACCCAGTACTTC.

This clonotype counts as medium-sized. V usage is TRBV30 and J usage is TRBJ2-1; 9 nucleotides align to TRBD1. From germline, CDR1 is GTSNPN and CDR2 SVGIG (reference sequence). The CDR3 is made up of 14 amino acids. The V gene end was trimmed by 3 bases and the J gene end by 4 bases; junction bases not matched to a gene: 4. CDR3 nucleotide sequence: TGTGCCTGGAGGGGGACAGGGTTGTACAATGAGCAGTTCTTC. Translation: CAWRGTGLYNEQFF.

The chain combines TRBV28 with TRBJ1-3, with D maybe TRBD1 (5 bases). The CDR3 is made up of 15 amino acids. Looked up from germline, CDR1 is MDHEN and CDR2 is SYDVKM. V lost 3 bases to trimming and J lost 2 bases, with 11 bases between them. CDR3 protein: CASSLGRVAGNTIYF. In DNA form, the CDR3 reads TGTGCCAGCAGTTTGGGCAGGGTAGCTGGAAACACCATATATTTT. The full variable domain, in which reference TRBV28 and TRBJ1-3 provide the parts outside the CDR3, is DVKVTQSSRYLVKRTGEKVFLECVQDMDHENMFWYRQDPGLGLRLIYFSYDVKMKEKGDIPEGYSVSREKKERFSLILESASTNQTSMYLCASSLGRVAGNTIYFGEGSWLTVV.

In this sample, this clonotype turned up many times. The chain joins TRBV15 to TRBJ2-2; the D gene is possibly TRBD2 (5 bases). The CDR3 sequence is 13 residues long. Trimming removed 3 bases from V and 6 bases from J, with 8 bases in between. From germline, CDR1 is LNHNV and CDR2 YYDKDF (reference sequence). CDR3 sequence reads: CATSREEAGELFF. CDR3 nucleotide sequence: TGTGCCACCAGCAGGGAGGAGGCCGGGGAGCTGTTTTTT.

This clonotype was picked up many times. The chain has TRBV20-1 and TRBJ2-3, with unresolved D. The CDR3 covers 10 residues. Trimming took off 2 bases at V and 6 bases at J, with 3 bases between the two ends. Germline V gives CDR1 DFQATT, CDR2 SNEGSKA (reference sequence). For the CDR3, the DNA is TGCAGTGCTAGATGGGATACGCAGTATTTT. Its protein is CSARWDTQYF.

Ten or more counts support this clonotype. The chain uses TRBV30 and TRBJ1-5, with unresolved D. Trimming shortened V by 2 bases and J by 3 bases, and 11 bases separated the two germline ends. Germline V gene lookup returns CDR1 GTSNPN and CDR2 SVGIG (reference sequence). The length of the CDR3 is 14 residues. CDR3 region: CAWSTRGNNQPQHF. CDR3 DNA: TGTGCCTGGAGTACCCGAGGAAACAATCAGCCCCAGCATTTT. Together with reference TRBV30 and TRBJ1-5, the CDR3 gives the full variable domain: SQTIHQWPATLVQPVGSPLSLECTVEGTSNPNLYWYRQAAGRGLQLLFYSVGIGQISSEVPQNLSASRPQDRQFILSSKKLLLSDSGFYLCAWSTRGNNQPQHFGDGTRLSIL.